This TCR beta chain came from a study of T cell responses to AZD1222 COVID-19 vaccine. Points from the study as a whole: Regions left unmutated in variants are reportedly the target of nearly half of spike-specific TCRs.

This CDR3 region has 14 residues. The V end was cut by 4 bases, the J end by 3 bases, with 10 bases between. Germline loops: CDR1 MNHEY, CDR2 SVGEGT. This clone was detected only once. Its specificity is not known. Profiling relied on immunoSEQ multiplex PCR, and the TCRdb table lists in-frame clones only, not all of them. The sample holds about 150,000 clones, around 90% seen once. The chain couples TRBV6-2 or TRBV6-3 to TRBJ1-5; TRBD1 might be the D (6 bases). This TCR was recovered from an adult who received the MenACWY meningococcal vaccine as a control. Source: peripheral blood, taken 28 days after the second dose of the MenACWY control vaccine. The CDR3 DNA reads TGTGCCAGCAGTTCTACAGGGACCAATCAGCCCCAGCATTTT. Protein: CASSSTGTNQPQHF.